This T cell receptor (beta chain) was sequenced during a study of somatic mutations in cytotoxic T cells in rheumatoid arthritis. Study at large: Patients gave 30 ml EDTA peripheral blood immediately after diagnosis, prior to starting treatment. Study-wide findings and caveats: For patients with rheumatoid arthritis, CD8+ clonality went up with age, while healthy controls showed no such change.

Profiling relied on immunoSEQ multiplex PCR, and the TCRdb table lists in-frame clones only, not all of them. The sample yields some 18,000 clones, more than 80% seen once. In its sample, this clone ranks as hyperexpanded (1% or more). Its target is not known. V was cut by 1 base and J by 6 bases, with 9 bases left in between. CDR3 length equals 13 residues. Per the germline V gene, CDR1 is MDHEN and CDR2 is SYDVKM. The sample taken for sequencing was CD8+ T cells sorted from blood. The TCR was taken from an adult with rheumatoid arthritis. V and J are TRBV28 and TRBJ1-2; tentatively, D is TRBD1 (5 bases). The CDR3 region is CASSLLGGNGYTF. DNA for the CDR3: TGTGCCAGCAGTTTATTGGGGGGAAATGGCTACACCTTC.